This T cell receptor beta chain originates from a study of CD8+ T cells in alopecia areata. Overall study findings and caveats: On tofacitinib, scalp and blood still held many of the expanded lesional clones. Among the top 100, expanded CD8+ clones, as well as scalp clonality, were significantly decreased by tofacitinib.

On this clone itself: The antigen is unknown.

The treatment denotes: oral pan-JAK inhibitor, 5-10 mg twice daily. From alopecia areata patients, lesional scalp punch biopsies and peripheral blood were collected. cDNA serving as the sequencing template came from extracted, reverse transcribed RNA. Data came from immunoSEQ multiplex PCR; TCRdb stores just in-frame clones and leaves some out. This sample carries approximately 210,000 clones, roughly 60% of them seen once, and the ten largest clones take 0.85% to 1.3%. The receptor comes from a human donor with alopecia areata. The sample was CD4+ T cells sorted from blood, taken at week 24, from a patient treated with tofacitinib.

The CDR3 sequence: CASGGQGGVNYGYTF. The CDR3 coding sequence is TGTGCCAGCGGAGGACAGGGAGGGGTAAACTATGGCTACACCTTC. The rearrangement joins TRBV27 to TRBJ1-2; 8 bases are a match to TRBD1. V lost 8 bases to trimming and J lost 2 bases; unmatched junction nucleotides: 10. The CDR3 is 15 residues long. Germline V lookup: CDR1 MNHEY, CDR2 SMNVEV (reference sequence).